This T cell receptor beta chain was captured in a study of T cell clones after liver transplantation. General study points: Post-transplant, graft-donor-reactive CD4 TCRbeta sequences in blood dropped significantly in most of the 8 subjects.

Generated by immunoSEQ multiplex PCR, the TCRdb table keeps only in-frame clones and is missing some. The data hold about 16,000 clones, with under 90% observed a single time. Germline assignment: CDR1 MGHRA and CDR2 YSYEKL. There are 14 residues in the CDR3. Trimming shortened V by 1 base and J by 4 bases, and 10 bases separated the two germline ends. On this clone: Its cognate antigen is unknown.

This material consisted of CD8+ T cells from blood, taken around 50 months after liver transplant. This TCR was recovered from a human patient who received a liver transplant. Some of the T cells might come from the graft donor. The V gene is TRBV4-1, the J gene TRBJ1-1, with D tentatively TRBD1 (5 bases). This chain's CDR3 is CASSQGQGPTEAFF. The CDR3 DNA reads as TGCGCCAGCAGCCAAGGTCAGGGACCCACTGAAGCTTTCTTT.